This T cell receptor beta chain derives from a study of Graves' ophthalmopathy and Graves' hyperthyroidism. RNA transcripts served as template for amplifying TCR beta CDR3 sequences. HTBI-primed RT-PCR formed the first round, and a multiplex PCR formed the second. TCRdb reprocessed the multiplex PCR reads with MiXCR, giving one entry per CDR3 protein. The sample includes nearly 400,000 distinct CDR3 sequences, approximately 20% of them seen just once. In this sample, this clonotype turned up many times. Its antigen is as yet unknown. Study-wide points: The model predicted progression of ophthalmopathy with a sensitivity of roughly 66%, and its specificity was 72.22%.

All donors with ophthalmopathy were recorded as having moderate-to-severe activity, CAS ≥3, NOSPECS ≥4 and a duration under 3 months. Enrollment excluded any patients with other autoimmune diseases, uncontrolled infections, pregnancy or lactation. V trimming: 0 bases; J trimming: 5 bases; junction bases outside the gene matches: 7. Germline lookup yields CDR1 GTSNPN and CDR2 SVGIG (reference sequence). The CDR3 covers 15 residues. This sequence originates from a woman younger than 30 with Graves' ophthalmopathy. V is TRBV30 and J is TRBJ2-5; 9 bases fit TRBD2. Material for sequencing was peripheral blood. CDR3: CAWSVPVAGVETQYF. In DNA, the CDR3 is TGTGCCTGGAGTGTACCCGTAGCGGGGGTTGAGACCCAGTACTTC.